This T cell receptor beta chain was sequenced during a study of blood T cell repertoires in COVID-19. About the study: PBMCs, B-cell-depleted T cells, or T cells were the source of the cDNA or gDNA that made up the material.

In the authors' workflow: Amplification of reference gene primers provided the estimated nucleated cell counts. Sequencing used immunoSEQ multiplex PCR; TCRdb keeps in-frame clones, though not all of them. For V, J and clone size, that table is used; D and trimming come from the DNA. The table records about 46,000 clones, over 70% of them present only once. Germline loops: CDR1 SGHRS, CDR2 YFSETQ. Deletions cut 4 bases from V and 7 bases from J, with 15 bases between. The CDR3 extends over 15 amino acids. The sequence was obtained from a woman aged 80 or over with acute or convalescent COVID-19. The chain couples TRBV5-1 to TRBJ1-6; the D is unclear. The specimen was peripheral blood. The CDR3 loop is CASSQVDGRNSPLHF. The CDR3 coding sequence is TGCGCCAGCAGCCAGGTGGATGGGAGGAATTCACCCCTCCACTTT.